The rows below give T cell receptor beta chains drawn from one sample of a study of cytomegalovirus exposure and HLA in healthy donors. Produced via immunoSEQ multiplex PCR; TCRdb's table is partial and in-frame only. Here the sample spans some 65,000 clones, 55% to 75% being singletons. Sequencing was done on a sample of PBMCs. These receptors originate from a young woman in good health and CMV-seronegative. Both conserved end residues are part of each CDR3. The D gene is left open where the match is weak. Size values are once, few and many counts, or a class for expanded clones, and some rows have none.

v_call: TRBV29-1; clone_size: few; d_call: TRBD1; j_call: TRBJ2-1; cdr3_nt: TGCAGCGCAGCTGGGACAGGGGGTAGTGAGCAGTTCTTC; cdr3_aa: CSAAGTGGSEQFF
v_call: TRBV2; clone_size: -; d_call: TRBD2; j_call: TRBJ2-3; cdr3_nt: TGTGCCAGCAGTAACAGACCCGGGACTAGCAAAGATACGCAGTATTTT; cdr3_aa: CASSNRPGTSKDTQYF
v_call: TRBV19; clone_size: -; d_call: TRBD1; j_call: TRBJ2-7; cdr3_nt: TGTGCCAGTAGTCCGGGACAGGGTAACGAGCAGTACTTC; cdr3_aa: CASSPGQGNEQYF
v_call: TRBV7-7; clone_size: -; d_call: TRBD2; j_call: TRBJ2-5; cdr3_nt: TGTGCTAGCAGCTTAACTAGCGGGGGGCTCAGGTACTTC; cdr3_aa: CASSLTSGGLRYF
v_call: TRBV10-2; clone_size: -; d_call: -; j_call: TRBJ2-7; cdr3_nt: TGCGCCAGCGGGTCCGACGGGTCCTACGAGCAGTACTTC; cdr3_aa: CASGSDGSYEQYF
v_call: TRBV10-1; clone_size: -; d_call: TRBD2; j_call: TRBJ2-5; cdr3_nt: TGCGCCAGCAGTGAGGGGACTAGCGGGGTTCAAGAGACCCAGTACTTC; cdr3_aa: CASSEGTSGVQETQYF
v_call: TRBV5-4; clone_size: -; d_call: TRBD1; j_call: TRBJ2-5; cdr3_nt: TGTGCCAGCAGCTCCCGGGACAGGGGAAGGGCCGGAGAGACCCAGTACTTC; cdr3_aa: CASSSRDRGRAGETQYF
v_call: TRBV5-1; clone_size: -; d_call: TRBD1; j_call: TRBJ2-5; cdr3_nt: TGCGCCAGCAGTTGGGGACAGGCCCGGGAGACCCAGTACTTC; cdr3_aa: CASSWGQARETQYF
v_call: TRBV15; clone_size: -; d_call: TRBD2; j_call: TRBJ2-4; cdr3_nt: TGTGCCACCAGCAGAGCGGGGACTAGCGGGGTTATCATTCAGTACTTC; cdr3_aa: CATSRAGTSGVIIQYF
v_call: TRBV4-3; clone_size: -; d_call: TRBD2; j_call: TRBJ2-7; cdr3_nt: TGCGCCAGCAGCCAAGATAGCGGGGGGCCCTACGAGCAGTACTTC; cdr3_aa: CASSQDSGGPYEQYF
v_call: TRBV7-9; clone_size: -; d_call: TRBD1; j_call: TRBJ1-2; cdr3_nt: TGTGCCAGCAGCCCGACAGGGGGATGGCCTAACTATGGCTACACCTTC; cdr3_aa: CASSPTGGWPNYGYTF
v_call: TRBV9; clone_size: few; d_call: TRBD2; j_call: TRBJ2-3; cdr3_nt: TGTGCCAGCAGCCTGGCTAGCGGGGGGATCGTAGATACGCAGTATTTT; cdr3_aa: CASSLASGGIVDTQYF
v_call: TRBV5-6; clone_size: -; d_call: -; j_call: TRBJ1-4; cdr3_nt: TGTGCCGGCAGCTTACGAGGCTTAACTAATGAAAAACTGTTTTTT; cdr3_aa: CAGSLRGLTNEKLFF
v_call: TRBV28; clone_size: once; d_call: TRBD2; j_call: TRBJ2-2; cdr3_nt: TGTGCCAGCAGTACTAGCGGGGGGTACACCGGGGAGCTGTTTTTT; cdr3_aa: CASSTSGGYTGELFF
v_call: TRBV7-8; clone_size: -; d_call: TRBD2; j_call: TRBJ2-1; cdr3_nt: TGTGCCAGCAGCCCCCTTGGGGGGGGCTCCTACAATGAGCAGTTCTTC; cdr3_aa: CASSPLGGGSYNEQFF
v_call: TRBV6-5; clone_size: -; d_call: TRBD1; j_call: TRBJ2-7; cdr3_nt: TGTGCCAGCAGTTCGACAGGGGACGTCTCCTACGAGCAGTACTTC; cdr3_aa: CASSSTGDVSYEQYF